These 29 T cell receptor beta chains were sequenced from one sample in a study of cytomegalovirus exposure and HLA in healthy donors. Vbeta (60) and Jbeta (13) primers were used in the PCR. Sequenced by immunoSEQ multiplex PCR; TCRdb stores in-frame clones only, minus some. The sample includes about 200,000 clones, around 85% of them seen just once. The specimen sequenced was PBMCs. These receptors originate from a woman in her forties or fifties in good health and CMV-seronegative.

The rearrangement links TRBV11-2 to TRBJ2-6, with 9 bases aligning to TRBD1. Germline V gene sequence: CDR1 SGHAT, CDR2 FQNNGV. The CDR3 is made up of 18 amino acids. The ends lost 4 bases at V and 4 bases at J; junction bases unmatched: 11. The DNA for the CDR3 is TGTGCCAGCAGCTATTTCCGGACAGGGGCCACCGGGGCCAACGTCCTGACTTTC. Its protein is CASSYFRTGATGANVLTF.

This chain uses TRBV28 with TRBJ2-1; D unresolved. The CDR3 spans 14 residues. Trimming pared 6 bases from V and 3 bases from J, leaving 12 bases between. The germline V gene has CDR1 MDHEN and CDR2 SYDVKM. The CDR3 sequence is CASRPGPDYNEQFF. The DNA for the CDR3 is TGTGCCAGCAGACCAGGCCCGGACTACAATGAGCAGTTCTTC.

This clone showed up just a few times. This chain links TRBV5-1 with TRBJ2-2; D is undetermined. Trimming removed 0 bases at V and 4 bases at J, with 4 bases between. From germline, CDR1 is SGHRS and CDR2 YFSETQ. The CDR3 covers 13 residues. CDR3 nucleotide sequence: TGCGCCAGCAGCTTGGGGCCCACCGGGGAGCTGTTTTTT. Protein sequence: CASSLGPTGELFF.

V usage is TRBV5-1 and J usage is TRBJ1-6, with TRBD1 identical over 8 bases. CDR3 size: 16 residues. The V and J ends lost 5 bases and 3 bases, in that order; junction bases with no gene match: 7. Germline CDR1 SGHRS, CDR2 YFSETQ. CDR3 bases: TGCGCCAGCAGGACTTCGACAGGGGACTATAATTCACCCCTCCACTTT. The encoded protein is CASRTSTGDYNSPLHF. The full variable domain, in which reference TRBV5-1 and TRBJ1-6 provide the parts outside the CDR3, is KAGVTQTPRYLIKTRGQQVTLSCSPISGHRSVSWYQQTPGQGLQFLFEYFSETQRNKGNFPGRFSGRQFSNSRSEMNVSTLELGDSALYLCASRTSTGDYNSPLHFGNGTRLTVT.

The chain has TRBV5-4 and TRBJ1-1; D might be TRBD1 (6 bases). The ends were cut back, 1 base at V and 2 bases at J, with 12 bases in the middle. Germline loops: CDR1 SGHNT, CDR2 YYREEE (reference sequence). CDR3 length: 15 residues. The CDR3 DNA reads TGTGCCAGCAGCTTGCCCGGGACACTTAACACTGAAGCTTTCTTT. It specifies CASSLPGTLNTEAFF.

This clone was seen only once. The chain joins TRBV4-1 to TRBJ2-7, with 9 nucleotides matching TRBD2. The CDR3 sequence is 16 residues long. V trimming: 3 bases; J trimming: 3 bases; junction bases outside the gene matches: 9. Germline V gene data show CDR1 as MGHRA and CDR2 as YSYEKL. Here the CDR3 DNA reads TGCGCCAGCAGCCATCCCTCTCCTAGCGGGGACTACGAGCAGTACTTC. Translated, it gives CASSHPSPSGDYEQYF.

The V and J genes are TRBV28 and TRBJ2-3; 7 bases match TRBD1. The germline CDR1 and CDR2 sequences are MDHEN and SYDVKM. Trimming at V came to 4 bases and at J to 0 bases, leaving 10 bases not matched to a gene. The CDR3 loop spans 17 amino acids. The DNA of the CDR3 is TGTGCCAGCAGTTCACTCCTGTGGGGACAGAGCACAGATACGCAGTATTTT. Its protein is CASSSLLWGQSTDTQYF.

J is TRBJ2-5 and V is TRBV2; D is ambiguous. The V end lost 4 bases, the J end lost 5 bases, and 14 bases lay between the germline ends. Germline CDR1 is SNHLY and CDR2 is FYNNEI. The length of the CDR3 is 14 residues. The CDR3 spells CASSAGRFVETQYF. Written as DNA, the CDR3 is TGTGCCAGCAGTGCAGGAAGGTTTGTTGAGACCCAGTACTTC.

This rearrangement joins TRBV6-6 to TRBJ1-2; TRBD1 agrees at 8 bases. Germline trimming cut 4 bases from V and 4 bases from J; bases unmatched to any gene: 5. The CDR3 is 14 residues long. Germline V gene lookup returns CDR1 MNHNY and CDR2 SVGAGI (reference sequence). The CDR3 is CASSSTGEAYGYTF. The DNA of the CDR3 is TGTGCCAGCAGTTCGACAGGGGAGGCCTATGGCTACACCTTC.

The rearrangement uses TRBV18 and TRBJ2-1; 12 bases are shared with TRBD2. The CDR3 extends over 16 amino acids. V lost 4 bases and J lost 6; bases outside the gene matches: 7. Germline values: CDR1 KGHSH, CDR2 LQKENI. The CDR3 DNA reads TGTGCCAGCTCACGCAGACTAGCGGGAGTCTTCAATGAGCAGTTCTTC. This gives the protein CASSRRLAGVFNEQFF.

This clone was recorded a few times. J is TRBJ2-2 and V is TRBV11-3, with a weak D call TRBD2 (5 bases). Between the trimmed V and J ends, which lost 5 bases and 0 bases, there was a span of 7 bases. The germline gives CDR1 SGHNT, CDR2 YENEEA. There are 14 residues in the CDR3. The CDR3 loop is CASSPRANTGELFF. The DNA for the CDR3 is TGTGCCAGCAGCCCGCGGGCGAACACCGGGGAGCTGTTTTTT.

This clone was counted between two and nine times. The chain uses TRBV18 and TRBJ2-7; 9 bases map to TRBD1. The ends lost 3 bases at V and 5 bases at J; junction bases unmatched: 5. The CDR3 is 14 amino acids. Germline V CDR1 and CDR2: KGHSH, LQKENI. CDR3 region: CASSPGTGYNEQYF. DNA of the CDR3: TGTGCCAGCTCACCCGGGACAGGGTACAACGAGCAGTACTTC.

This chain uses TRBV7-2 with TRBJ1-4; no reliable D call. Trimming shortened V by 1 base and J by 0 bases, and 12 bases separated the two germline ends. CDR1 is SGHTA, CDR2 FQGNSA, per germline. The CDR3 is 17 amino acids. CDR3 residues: CASSLGWAQATNEKLFF. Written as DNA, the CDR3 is TGTGCCAGCAGCTTAGGATGGGCCCAAGCAACTAATGAAAAACTGTTTTTT.

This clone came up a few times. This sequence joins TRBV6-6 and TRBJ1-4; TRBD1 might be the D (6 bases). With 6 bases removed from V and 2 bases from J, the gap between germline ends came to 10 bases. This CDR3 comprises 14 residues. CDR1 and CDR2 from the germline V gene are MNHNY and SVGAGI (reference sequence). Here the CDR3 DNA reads TGTGCCAGCAGGGAGGGGGGGACTAATGAAAAACTGTTTTTT. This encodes CASREGGTNEKLFF.

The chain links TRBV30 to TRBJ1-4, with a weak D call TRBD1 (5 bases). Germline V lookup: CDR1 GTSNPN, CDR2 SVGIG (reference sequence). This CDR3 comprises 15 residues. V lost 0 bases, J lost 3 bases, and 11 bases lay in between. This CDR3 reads CAWSVEGRANEKLFF. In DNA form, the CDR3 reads TGTGCCTGGAGTGTAGAAGGCAGGGCTAATGAAAAACTGTTTTTT. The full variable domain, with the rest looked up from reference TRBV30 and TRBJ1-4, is SQTIHQWPATLVQPVGSPLSLECTVEGTSNPNLYWYRQAAGRGLQLLFYSVGIGQISSEVPQNLSASRPQDRQFILSSKKLLLSDSGFYLCAWSVEGRANEKLFFGSGTQLSVL.

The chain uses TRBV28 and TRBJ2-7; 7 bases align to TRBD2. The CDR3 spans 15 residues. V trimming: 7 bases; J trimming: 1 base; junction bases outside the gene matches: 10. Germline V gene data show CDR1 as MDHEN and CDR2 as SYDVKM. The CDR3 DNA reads TGTGCCAGCACCTACCGGGGGGTAGTATCCTACGAGCAGTACTTC. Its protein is CASTYRGVVSYEQYF. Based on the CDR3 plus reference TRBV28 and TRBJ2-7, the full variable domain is DVKVTQSSRYLVKRTGEKVFLECVQDMDHENMFWYRQDPGLGLRLIYFSYDVKMKEKGDIPEGYSVSREKKERFSLILESASTNQTSMYLCASTYRGVVSYEQYFGPGTRLTVT.

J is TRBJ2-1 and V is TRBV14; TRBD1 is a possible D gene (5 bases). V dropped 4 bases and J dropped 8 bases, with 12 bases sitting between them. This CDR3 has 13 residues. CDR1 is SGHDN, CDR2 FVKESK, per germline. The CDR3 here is CASSPQGDDEQFF. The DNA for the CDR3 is TGTGCCAGCAGCCCTCAGGGCGACGATGAGCAGTTCTTC.

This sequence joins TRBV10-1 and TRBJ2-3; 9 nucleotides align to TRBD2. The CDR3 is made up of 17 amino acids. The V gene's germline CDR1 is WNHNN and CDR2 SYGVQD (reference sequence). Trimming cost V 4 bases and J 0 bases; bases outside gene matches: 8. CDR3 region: CASSGPTSGFSTDTQYF. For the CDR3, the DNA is TGCGCCAGCAGTGGACCTACTAGCGGGTTCAGCACAGATACGCAGTATTTT.

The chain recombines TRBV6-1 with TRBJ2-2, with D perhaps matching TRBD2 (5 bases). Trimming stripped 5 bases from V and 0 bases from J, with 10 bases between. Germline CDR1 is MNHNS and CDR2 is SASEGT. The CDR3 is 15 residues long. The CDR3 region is CASSTRGTNTGELFF. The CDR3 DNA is TGTGCCAGCAGTACCCGAGGGACGAACACCGGGGAGCTGTTTTTT.

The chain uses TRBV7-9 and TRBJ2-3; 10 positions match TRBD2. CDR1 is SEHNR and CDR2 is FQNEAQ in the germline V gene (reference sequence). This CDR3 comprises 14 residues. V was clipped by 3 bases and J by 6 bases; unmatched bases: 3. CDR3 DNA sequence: TGTGCCAGCAGCTTTAGCGGGGGGTCGGATACGCAGTATTTT. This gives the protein CASSFSGGSDTQYF.

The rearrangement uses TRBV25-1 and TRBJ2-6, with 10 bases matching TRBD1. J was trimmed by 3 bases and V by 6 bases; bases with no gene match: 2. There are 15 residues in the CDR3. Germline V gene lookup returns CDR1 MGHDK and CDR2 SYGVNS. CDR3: CASRGQGDGANVLTF. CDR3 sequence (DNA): TGTGCCAGCAGAGGACAGGGGGATGGGGCCAACGTCCTGACTTTC.

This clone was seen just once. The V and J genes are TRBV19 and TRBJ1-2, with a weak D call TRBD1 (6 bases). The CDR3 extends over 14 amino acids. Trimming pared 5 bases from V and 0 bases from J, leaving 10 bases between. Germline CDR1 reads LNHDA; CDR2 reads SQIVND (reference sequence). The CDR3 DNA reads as TGTGCCAGTAGTTCCAGGACAGCTAACTATGGCTACACCTTC. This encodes CASSSRTANYGYTF.

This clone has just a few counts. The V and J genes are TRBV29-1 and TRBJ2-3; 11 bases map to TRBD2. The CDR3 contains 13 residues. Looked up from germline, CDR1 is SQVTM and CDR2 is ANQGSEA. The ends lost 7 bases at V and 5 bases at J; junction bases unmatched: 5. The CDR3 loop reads CSGLAGYVDTQYF. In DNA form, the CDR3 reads TGCAGCGGACTAGCGGGATATGTAGATACGCAGTATTTT.

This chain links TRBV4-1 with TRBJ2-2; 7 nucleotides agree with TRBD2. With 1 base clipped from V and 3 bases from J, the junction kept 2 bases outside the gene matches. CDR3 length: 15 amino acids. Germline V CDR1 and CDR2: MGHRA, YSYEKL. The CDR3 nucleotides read TGCGCCAGCAGCCAAGGGGGGGGTGACACCGGGGAGCTGTTTTTT. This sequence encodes CASSQGGGDTGELFF.

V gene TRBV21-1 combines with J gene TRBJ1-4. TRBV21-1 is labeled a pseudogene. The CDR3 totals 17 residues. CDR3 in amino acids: CASSIPSETKRGEKLFF. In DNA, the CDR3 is TGTGCCAGCAGCATTCCGTCTGAGACAAAACGGGGTGAAAAACTGTTTTTT.

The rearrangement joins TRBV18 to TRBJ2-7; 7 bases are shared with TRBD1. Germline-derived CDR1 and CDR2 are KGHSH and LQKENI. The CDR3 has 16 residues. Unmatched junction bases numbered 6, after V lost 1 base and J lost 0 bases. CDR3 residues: CASSPLGQVNSYEQYF. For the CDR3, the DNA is TGTGCCAGCTCACCACTCGGACAGGTTAACTCCTACGAGCAGTACTTC.

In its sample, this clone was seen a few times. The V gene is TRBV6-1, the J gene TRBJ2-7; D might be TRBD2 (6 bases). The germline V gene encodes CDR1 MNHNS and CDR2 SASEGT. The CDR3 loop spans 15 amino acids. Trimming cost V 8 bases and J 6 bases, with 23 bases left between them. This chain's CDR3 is CASAGREGLGGEQYF. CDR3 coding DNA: TGTGCCAGCGCCGGCCGAGAAGGGTTGGGGGGCGAGCAGTACTTC.

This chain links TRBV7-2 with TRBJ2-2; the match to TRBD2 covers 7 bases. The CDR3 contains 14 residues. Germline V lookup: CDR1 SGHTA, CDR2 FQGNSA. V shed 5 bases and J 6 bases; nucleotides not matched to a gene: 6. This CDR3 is CASSLGGIAGELFF. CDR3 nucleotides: TGTGCCAGCAGCCTCGGGGGGATCGCCGGGGAGCTGTTTTTT.

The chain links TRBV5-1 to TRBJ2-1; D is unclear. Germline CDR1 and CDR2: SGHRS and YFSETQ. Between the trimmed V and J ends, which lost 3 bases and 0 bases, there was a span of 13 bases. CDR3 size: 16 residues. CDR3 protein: CASSSASGPSYNEQFF. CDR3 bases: TGCGCCAGCAGCTCGGCCTCAGGCCCCTCCTACAATGAGCAGTTCTTC.